These T cell receptor beta chains were read from a single sample in a study of T cell repertoires in cytomegalovirus infection. One entry per CDR3 protein results from TCRdb running MiXCR on the reads. The sample holds approximately 750,000 distinct CDR3 sequences; roughly 36% are singletons and the top ten take under 3.5%. The specimen sequenced was PBMCs. The receptors originated from a human donor in good health (CMV status not recorded). Some clones in this sample may be carry-over from other donors' samples. CDR3s include the opening cysteine and the closing phenylalanine or tryptophan. The D gene is left open where the match is weak. Clone size is not always given. Where it is, it says once, few, many or a class for expanded clones.

J gene,V gene,D gene,clone size,CDR3 DNA,CDR3 protein
TRBJ2-3,TRBV18,TRBD1,NA,TGTGCCAGCTCAAGGGGGCTCTCCAGCACAGATACGCAGTATTTT,CASSRGLSSTDTQYF
TRBJ2-3,TRBV27,TRBD2,NA,TGTGCCAGCAGTACCCCGGTTAGCGGGGGGGAAGATACGCAGTATTTT,CASSTPVSGGEDTQYF
TRBJ2-1,TRBV5-1,NA,NA,TGCGCCAGCAGCACTCCTATGGGGCACGGGGTAGAGAATGAGCAGTTCTTC,CASSTPMGHGVENEQFF
TRBJ1-2,TRBV2,TRBD1,NA,TGTGCCAGCAGGCAGGGGGCGCAGGGCTACACCTTC,CASRQGAQGYTF
TRBJ2-7,TRBV7-9,NA,NA,TGTACCAGCAGCTTAGCGCCGGGCTACGAGCAGTACTTC,CTSSLAPGYEQYF
TRBJ2-7,TRBV12-5,NA,NA,TGTGCTAGTGGTTTGGGGGTGGATTACGAGCAGTACTTC,CASGLGVDYEQYF
TRBJ2-1,TRBV7-2,TRBD2,NA,TGTGCCAGCAGCCCTAGCGGGAGGGCCTGGGGTGAGCAGTTCTTC,CASSPSGRAWGEQFF
TRBJ1-6,TRBV7-2,NA,few,TGTGCCAGCAGCTCGAACAGGAATTCACCCCTCCACTTT,CASSSNRNSPLHF
TRBJ2-5,TRBV5-6,NA,many,TGTGCCAGCAGCTTGGGGCAGGGAAAGACCCAGTACTTC,CASSLGQGKTQYF
TRBJ2-5,TRBV6-8,NA,few,TGTGCCAGCAGAGATTCGGACAGAAGAAGAGAGACCCAGTACTTC,CASRDSDRRRETQYF
TRBJ2-1,TRBV28,TRBD2,NA,TGTGCCAGCAGTCACGGACTAGCGGATTCTGAGGATGAGCAGTTCTTC,CASSHGLADSEDEQFF
TRBJ2-5,TRBV24-1,NA,few,TGTGCCACCATGGACACGAACCAAGAGACCCAGTACTTC,CATMDTNQETQYF
TRBJ2-7,TRBV11-1,NA,few,TGTGCCAGCAGTCTTACTCGTGCCTACGAGCAGTACTTC,CASSLTRAYEQYF